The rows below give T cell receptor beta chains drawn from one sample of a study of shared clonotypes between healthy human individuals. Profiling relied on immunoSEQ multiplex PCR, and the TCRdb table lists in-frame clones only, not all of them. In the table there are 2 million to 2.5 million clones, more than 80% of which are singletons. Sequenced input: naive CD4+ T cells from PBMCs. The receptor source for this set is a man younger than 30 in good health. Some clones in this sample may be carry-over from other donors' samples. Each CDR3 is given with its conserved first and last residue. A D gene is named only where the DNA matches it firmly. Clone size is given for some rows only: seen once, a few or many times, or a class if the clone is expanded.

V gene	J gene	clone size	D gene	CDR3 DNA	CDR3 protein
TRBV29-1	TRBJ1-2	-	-	TGCAGCGTTGTAAGCGGGGACCATGGCTACACCTTC	CSVVSGDHGYTF
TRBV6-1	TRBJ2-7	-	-	TGTGCCAGCAGTGCTAAGACACTGGCCCCCTACGAGCAGTACTTC	CASSAKTLAPYEQYF
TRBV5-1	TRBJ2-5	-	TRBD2	TGCGCCAGCAGTCCTGGGGGGAGGGCCGAAGAGACCCAGTACTTC	CASSPGGRAEETQYF
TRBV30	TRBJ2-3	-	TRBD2	TGTGCCTGGAGTGTACCCTCGCCTAGCGGGAGGCCCACAGATACGCAGTATTTT	CAWSVPSPSGRPTDTQYF
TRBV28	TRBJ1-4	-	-	TGTGCCAGCAGTTTATGGGGACTGACAGGTCGAGGGAGAAAACTGTTTTTT	CASSLWGLTGRGRKLFF
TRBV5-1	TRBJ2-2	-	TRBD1	TGCGCCAGCAGCTTGCCGGCAGGGGGGAACACCGGGGAGCTGTTTTTT	CASSLPAGGNTGELFF
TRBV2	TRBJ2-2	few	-	TGTGCCAGCAGCAGAAACACCGGGGAGCTGTTTTTT	CASSRNTGELFF
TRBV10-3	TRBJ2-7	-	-	TGTGCCATCAGTGAGGCGGAGGGCGAGCAGTACTTC	CAISEAEGEQYF
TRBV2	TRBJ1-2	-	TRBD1	TGTGCCAGCACCGGGACAGGGGGCGGTGGCTACACCTTC	CASTGTGGGGYTF
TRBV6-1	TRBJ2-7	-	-	TGTGCCAGCAGTCCCCCCGGGGGCCCTGGATTGGCACAGTACTTC	CASSPPGGPGLAQYF
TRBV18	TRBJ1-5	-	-	TGTGCCAGCTCACCGTTAAAAATTTCTCAGCCCCAGCATTTT	CASSPLKISQPQHF
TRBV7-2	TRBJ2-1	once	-	TGTGCCAGCAGCCCCCCGGGGTCCTCCTACAATGAGCAGTTCTTC	CASSPPGSSYNEQFF
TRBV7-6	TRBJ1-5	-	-	TGTGCCAGCAGCTTAGGACCCGGACGGGGGGATCAGCCCCAGCATTTT	CASSLGPGRGDQPQHF
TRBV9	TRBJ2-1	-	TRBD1	TGTGCCAGCAGCGCCAGGGGGAGCTCCTACAATGAGCAGTTCTTC	CASSARGSSYNEQFF
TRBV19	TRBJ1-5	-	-	TGTGCCAGTAGTACCCCGGGATACAATCAGCCCCAGCATTTT	CASSTPGYNQPQHF
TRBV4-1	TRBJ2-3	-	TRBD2	TGCGCCAGCAGCCAAGTACGTGGGAAGCGGGAGAGAGATACGCAGTATTTT	CASSQVRGKRERDTQYF
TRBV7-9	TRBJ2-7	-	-	TGTGCCAGCAGACCTCCGGGGGCCTTATCCTACGAGCAGTACTTC	CASRPPGALSYEQYF
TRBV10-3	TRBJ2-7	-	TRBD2	TGTGCCATCAGGCTAGCGGGTGAGCAGTACTTC	CAIRLAGEQYF
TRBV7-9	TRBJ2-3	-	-	TGTGCCTTAGGGGGGCAGCCGCAAGATACGCAGTATTTT	CALGGQPQDTQYF
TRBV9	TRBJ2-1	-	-	TGTGCCAGCAGCCCCGAGGGGTACTCTAGCTCCTACAATGAGCAGTTCTTC	CASSPEGYSSSYNEQFF
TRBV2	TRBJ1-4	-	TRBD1	TGTGCCAGCAGCGACAGGGGGTTGGATGAAAAACTGTTTTTT	CASSDRGLDEKLFF
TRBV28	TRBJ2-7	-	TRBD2	TGTGCCAGCAGTCCCGGGACTAGCGGGAGGAACACCTACGAGCAGTACTTC	CASSPGTSGRNTYEQYF
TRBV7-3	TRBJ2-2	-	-	TGTGCCAGCAGCTTAATGTCCGTAGGGAACACCGGGGAGCTGTTTTTT	CASSLMSVGNTGELFF
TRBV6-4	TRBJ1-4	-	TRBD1	TGTGCCAGCAGTGACCCAGGACAGGGGCTTAATGAAAAACTGTTTTTT	CASSDPGQGLNEKLFF
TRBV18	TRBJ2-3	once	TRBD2	TGTGCCAGCTCACCACAACGGGGCGGGAGGACCACAGATACGCAGTATTTT	CASSPQRGGRTTDTQYF
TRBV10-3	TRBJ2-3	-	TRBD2	TGTGCCATCGAGGACGGGAGGACCCCAGGGCCAGATACGCAGTATTTT	CAIEDGRTPGPDTQYF
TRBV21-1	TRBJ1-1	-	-	TGTGCCAGCAGCGAGTTCGCAAACGGGGGCCACACTGAAGCTTTCTTT	CASSEFANGGHTEAFF
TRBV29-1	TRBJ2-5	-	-	TGCAGCGTTGAGGGGGATCAAGAGACCCAGTACTTC	CSVEGDQETQYF
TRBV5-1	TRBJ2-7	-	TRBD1	TGCGCCAGCAGCTTTAGGACAGGCACCTACGAGCAGTACTTC	CASSFRTGTYEQYF
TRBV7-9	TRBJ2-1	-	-	TGTGCCAGCATCCTCCGGGACCTTACCTACAATGAGCAGTTCTTC	CASILRDLTYNEQFF
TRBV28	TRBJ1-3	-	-	TGTGCCAGCAGTTTAGTGGGGGCGCAAGGAAACACCATATATTTT	CASSLVGAQGNTIYF
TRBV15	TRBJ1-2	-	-	TGTGCCACCAGCAGACGGACTAACTATGGCTACACCTTC	CATSRRTNYGYTF
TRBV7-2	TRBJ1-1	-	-	TGTGCCAGCAGCTTAGTAGGTGGGGGGGCGCGTCGTAGTGAAGCTTTCTTT	CASSLVGGGARRSEAFF
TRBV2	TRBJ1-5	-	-	TGTGCCAGCTCGGGGCCAGCGGGTAGCAATCAGCCCCAGCATTTT	CASSGPAGSNQPQHF
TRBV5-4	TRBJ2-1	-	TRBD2	TGTGCCAGCAGCCCAGGACTAGCGGGAGGCAATGAGCAGTTCTTC	CASSPGLAGGNEQFF
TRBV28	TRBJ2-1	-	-	TGTGCCAGCAGTTTCTCCGGGGCTACCTACAATGAGCAGTTCTTC	CASSFSGATYNEQFF
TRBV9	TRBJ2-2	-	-	TGTGCCAGCAGCGTGCTTCAGGGGTGGACCGGGGAGCTGTTTTTT	CASSVLQGWTGELFF
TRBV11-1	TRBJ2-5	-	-	TGTGCCAGCAGCTTACAGGGTCAAGAGACCCAGTACTTC	CASSLQGQETQYF
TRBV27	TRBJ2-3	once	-	TGTGCCACCTCTCCCCGGCGGGGCACAGATACGCAGTATTTT	CATSPRRGTDTQYF
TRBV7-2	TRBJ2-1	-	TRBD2	TGTGCCAGCAGCCGAAGAGCTAGCGGGACCTCGACGTCCTACAATGAGCAGTTCTTC	CASSRRASGTSTSYNEQFF
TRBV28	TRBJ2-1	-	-	TGTGCCAGCAGTTTGAACCTCGGCAATGAGCAGTTCTTC	CASSLNLGNEQFF
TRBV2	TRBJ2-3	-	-	TGTGCCAGCAGTGTTACAGATACGCAGTATTTT	CASSVTDTQYF
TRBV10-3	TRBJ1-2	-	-	TGTGCCATCAGTGGGACCCTGGTGAGGACTAACTATGGCTACACCTTC	CAISGTLVRTNYGYTF
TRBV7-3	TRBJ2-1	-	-	TGTGCCAGCAGTCGGACCGGGGACAATGAGCAGTTCTTC	CASSRTGDNEQFF
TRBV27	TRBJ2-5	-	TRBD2	TGTGCCAGCAGACCCGGACTAGCGGGAGGGCCGGGAGTCCGAGAGACCCAGTACTTC	CASRPGLAGGPGVRETQYF
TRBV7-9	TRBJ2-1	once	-	TGTGCCAGCAGCCCGAGACTAGTAGGTGCTCCTAATGAGCAGTTCTTC	CASSPRLVGAPNEQFF
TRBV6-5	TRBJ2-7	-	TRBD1	TGTGCCAGCAGCCTCGATCCGACAGGGATGTACGAGCAGTACTTC	CASSLDPTGMYEQYF
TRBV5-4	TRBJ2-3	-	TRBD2	TGTGCCAGCAGCACCGGTAAGGCGGGAGGGCCGAGCACAGATACGCAGTATTTT	CASSTGKAGGPSTDTQYF
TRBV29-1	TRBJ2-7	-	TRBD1	TGCAGCGTCCCAAGCCCCGCTCACCGGGACAGCCCTCATTGGTGCGAGCAGTACTTC	CSVPSPAHRDSPHWCEQYF
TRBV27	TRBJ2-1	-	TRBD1	TGTGCCAGCAGTTCCGACAGGGGCTACAATGAGCAGTTCTTC	CASSSDRGYNEQFF
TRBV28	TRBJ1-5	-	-	TGTGCCAGCAGTTTACCCGACAGTAGCAATCAGCCCCAGCATTTT	CASSLPDSSNQPQHF
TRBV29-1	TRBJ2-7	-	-	TGCAGCGTCGCGGGGATTAGCGGCAACTACGAGCAGTACTTC	CSVAGISGNYEQYF
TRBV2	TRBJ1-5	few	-	TGTGCCAGCACAATAGTCCAAAGTCAGCCCCAGCATTTT	CASTIVQSQPQHF
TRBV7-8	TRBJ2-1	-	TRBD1	TGTGCCAGCAGCCTACCCCGAGGGACAGGGAATGAGCAGTTCTTC	CASSLPRGTGNEQFF
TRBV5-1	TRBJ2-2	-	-	TGCGCCAGCAGCTTGGCCTCGAGCGGGGAGCTGTTTTTT	CASSLASSGELFF
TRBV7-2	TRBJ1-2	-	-	TGTGCCAGCAGCACCTTTTCGGGAGGCCTTAACTATGGCTACACCTTC	CASSTFSGGLNYGYTF
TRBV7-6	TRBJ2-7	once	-	TGTGCCAGCAGCACGGGGGCGCAGAACGAGCAGTACTTC	CASSTGAQNEQYF
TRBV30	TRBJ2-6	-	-	TGTGCCTGGAGTGTAAAAGGGTCCGGGGCCAACGTCCTGACTTTC	CAWSVKGSGANVLTF
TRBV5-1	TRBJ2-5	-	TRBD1	TGCGCCAGCAGCGACGACAGGGCCCTAGGAGAGACCCAGTACTTC	CASSDDRALGETQYF
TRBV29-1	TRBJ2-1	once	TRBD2	TGCAGCGTGGGGGCTAGCGGGAGGGGCAATGAGCAGTTCTTC	CSVGASGRGNEQFF